The present T cell receptor (beta chain) was sequenced within a study of response to subunit inactivated influenza vaccine. Points from the study as a whole: Researchers suggested that each seasonal influenza vaccination recruits few new T cells.

TCRdb reprocessed the RT-PCR reads with MiXCR, giving one entry per CDR3 protein. The sample records around 520,000 distinct CDR3 sequences, around 11% being singletons. This clonotype has at least ten counts. Its antigen is undetermined. The CDR3 is 13 amino acids. V was cut by 5 bases and J by 6 bases, with 13 bases left in between. Sequenced here: PBMCs from blood, sampled on the day of vaccination. The TCR was taken from a man aged 50 to 59 who received an inactivated influenza vaccine. This rearrangement joins TRBV12-3 or TRBV12-4 to TRBJ2-5, with D hard to call. DNA of the CDR3: TGTGCCAGCAGTGCATCGGACCTTCAGACCCAGTACTTC. Translating it yields CASSASDLQTQYF.